Following are 27 T cell receptor beta chains from one sample sequenced in a study of identical twins. TCRdb reprocessed the 5' RACE reads with MiXCR, giving one entry per CDR3 protein. The data hold fewer than 900,000 distinct CDR3 sequences, with 15% to 20% observed a single time. This sample also belongs to another study, concerning T cells expressing NK-cell markers.

Sequencing was performed on PBMCs. The receptors stem from a woman between 18 and 30 years old in good health.

CDR3 sequence: CASSWGSGGSLNEQFF. The CDR3, as DNA: TGTGCCAGCAGTTGGGGTAGCGGGGGGTCCCTCAATGAGCAGTTCTTC. This chain uses TRBV6-5 with TRBJ2-1; 10 bases fit TRBD2. The CDR3 is made up of 16 amino acids. CDR1 MNHEY and CDR2 SVGAGI come from the germline V gene. V dropped 4 bases and J dropped 6; count of bases not matched to a gene: 9.

This clonotype has a handful of counts. The chain uses TRBV7-2 and TRBJ2-7; D unclear. The CDR3 has 15 residues. Per germline, CDR1 SGHTA and CDR2 FQGNSA. Trimming took 4 bases from V and 0 from J, leaving 13 bases between them. CDR3 amino acids: CASSSTWDHSYEQYF. CDR3 in DNA: TGTGCCAGCAGCTCCACATGGGATCACTCCTACGAGCAGTACTTC.

This clonotype was counted between two and nine times. CDR3 protein: CASSPPGGDGYTF. In DNA form, the CDR3 reads TGTGCCAGCAGCCCTCCAGGCGGGGATGGCTACACCTTC. V is TRBV7-9 and J is TRBJ1-2; D unresolved. Germline V gene data show CDR1 as SEHNR and CDR2 as FQNEAQ (reference sequence). The CDR3 is 13 residues long. V lost 5 bases and J 6 bases, leaving 13 bases between the germline ends.

This clonotype was seen a few times. V and J are TRBV12-3 or TRBV12-4 and TRBJ2-1, with 11 bases identical to TRBD2. The CDR3 loop spans 13 amino acids. After removal of 5 bases from V and 7 bases from J, the junction contained 1 base not matched to a gene. The CDR3 DNA is TGTGCCAGCAGTGCTAGCGGGGGGAATGAGCAGTTCTTC. This encodes CASSASGGNEQFF.

This chain links TRBV10-3 with TRBJ2-1; TRBD2 is a possible D gene (6 bases). The germline V gene has CDR1 ENHRY and CDR2 SYGVKD. Trimming shortened V by 4 bases and J by 7 bases, and 17 bases separated the two germline ends. The CDR3 totals 15 residues. The DNA of the CDR3 is TGTGCCATCAGTGTCGAAGGGAGGTTGAGGAATGAGCAGTTCTTC. Its translation is CAISVEGRLRNEQFF.

This clonotype appeared a few times. This chain connects TRBV20-1 to TRBJ2-7; D is undetermined. This CDR3 contains 13 residues. Germline-derived CDR1 and CDR2 are DFQATT and SNEGSKA (reference sequence). V was pared by 1 base and J by 6 bases, with 13 bases between. CDR3: CSARGRGGFEQYF. In nucleotides, the CDR3 is TGCAGTGCTAGAGGAAGAGGCGGATTCGAGCAGTACTTC.

The table lists this clonotype with a few counts. This sequence joins TRBV5-1 and TRBJ2-5, with D hard to call. Trimming left V 0 bases short and J 3 bases short, with 9 bases between. The CDR3 contains 14 residues. Germline V gives CDR1 SGHRS, CDR2 YFSETQ. CDR3: CASSLEPAEETQYF. The CDR3 DNA follows: TGCGCCAGCAGCTTGGAGCCGGCTGAAGAGACCCAGTACTTC.

This clonotype was seen more than once but under ten times. The J gene is TRBJ2-2, the V gene TRBV7-2; D not resolved. Germline CDR1 SGHTA, CDR2 FQGNSA. Deletions cut 1 base from V and 7 bases from J, with 13 bases between. The CDR3 runs to 15 residues. Written as DNA, the CDR3 is TGTGCCAGCAGCTTAGGGCCAATCACGGGCGGGGAGCTGTTTTTT. Protein sequence: CASSLGPITGGELFF.

This clonotype was counted only a few times. The chain joins TRBV12-3 or TRBV12-4 to TRBJ2-3; perhaps TRBD2 as D (5 bases). V lost 0 bases to trimming and J lost 3 bases, with 13 bases between them. This CDR3 is 16 amino acids long. The CDR3 reads CASSLAPAGLTDTQYF. CDR3 nucleotides: TGTGCCAGCAGTTTAGCGCCGGCGGGCCTAACAGATACGCAGTATTTT.

This chain's CDR3 is CASRGSAGTQYF. The CDR3, as DNA: TGTGCTAGTCGCGGATCCGCAGGGACCCAGTACTTC. This rearrangement joins TRBV12-5 to TRBJ2-5; D is uncertain. V lost 8 bases, J lost 7 bases, and 14 bases lay in between. This CDR3 is built from 12 residues. Germline V gene data show CDR1 as LGHNT and CDR2 as FRNRAP.

The chain uses TRBV20-1 and TRBJ1-1; D is ambiguous. This CDR3 has 11 residues. V was cut by 3 bases and J by 3 bases, with 5 bases left in between. Germline assignment: CDR1 DFQATT and CDR2 SNEGSKA (reference sequence). CDR3 protein: CSARVYTEAFF. The CDR3 DNA reads TGCAGTGCTAGGGTGTACACTGAAGCTTTCTTT.

The J gene is TRBJ2-1, the V gene TRBV12-3 or TRBV12-4; 9 positions agree with TRBD2. The CDR3 runs to 17 residues. The ends lost 6 bases at V and 5 bases at J; junction bases unmatched: 14. The CDR3 is CASRSRSSGTIDNEQFF. The DNA of the CDR3 is TGTGCCAGCAGATCCCGATCTAGCGGGACCATCGACAATGAGCAGTTCTTC.

This clonotype has more than one count but fewer than ten. This chain connects TRBV13 to TRBJ2-3; D might be TRBD1 or TRBD2, each matching 6 bases. CDR3 length: 15 residues. The ends were cut back, 2 bases at V and 4 bases at J, with 13 bases in the middle. Germline CDR1 and CDR2: PRHDT and FYEKMQ (reference sequence). CDR3 coding DNA: TGTGCCAGCAGCTTATTCAGAGGGGGGCCAGATACGCAGTATTTT. This sequence encodes CASSLFRGGPDTQYF. Supplemented by reference TRBV13 and TRBJ2-3, the full variable domain reads AAGVIQSPRHLIKEKRETATLKCYPIPRHDTVYWYQQGPGQDPQFLISFYEKMQSDKGSIPDRFSAQQFSDYHSELNMSSLELGDSALYFCASSLFRGGPDTQYFGPGTRLTVL.

The rearrangement links TRBV7-9 to TRBJ1-1; D is unresolved. In germline, CDR1 is SEHNR, CDR2 FQNEAQ (reference sequence). The CDR3 runs to 16 residues. V was pared by 0 bases and J by 2 bases, with 13 bases between. The CDR3 loop reads CASSLAQAAENTEAFF. In nucleotides, the CDR3 is TGTGCCAGCAGCTTAGCGCAGGCAGCAGAAAACACTGAAGCTTTCTTT.

This clonotype was seen a few times. As DNA, the CDR3 is TGTGCCAGCAGCCTAGCGGGGATTGCCTACAATGAGCAGTTCTTC. Protein product: CASSLAGIAYNEQFF. The chain combines TRBV9 with TRBJ2-1; 9 bases are a match to TRBD2. V was clipped by 4 bases and J by 2 bases; unmatched bases: 4. The germline V gene has CDR1 SGDLS and CDR2 YYNGEE. The CDR3 length is 15 residues.

This clonotype was picked up a small number of times. V and J are TRBV25-1 and TRBJ2-7; perhaps D is TRBD1 or TRBD2 (6 bases each). CDR1 and CDR2 from the germline V gene are MGHDK and SYGVNS. V was pared by 8 bases and J by 6 bases, with 17 bases between. The CDR3 consists of 13 residues. This CDR3 is CASSLSGASEQYF. The DNA of the CDR3 is TGTGCCAGCTCCCTTTCGGGGGCTTCCGAGCAGTACTTC.

CDR3 residues: CASSPKAGWMDYGYTF. The DNA for the CDR3 is TGTGCCAGCAGCCCCAAGGCGGGTTGGATGGACTATGGCTACACCTTC. The rearrangement links TRBV7-9 to TRBJ1-2; D is unresolved. Germline loops: CDR1 SEHNR, CDR2 FQNEAQ (reference sequence). There are 16 residues in the CDR3. Trimming stripped 5 bases from V and 3 bases from J, with 19 bases between.

V usage is TRBV6-1 and J usage is TRBJ2-1; a possible D gene is TRBD2 (6 bases). Germline V CDR1 and CDR2: MNHNS, SASEGT. Trimming took off 3 bases at V and 13 bases at J, with 13 bases between the two ends. CDR3 length: 12 residues. The CDR3 DNA sequence: TGTGCCAGCAGTGAGTTAGCGGTGCGACAGTTCTTC. Its protein is CASSELAVRQFF.

This clonotype has just a few counts. J is TRBJ2-1 and V is TRBV7-9, with D unresolved. The ends were cut back, 3 bases at V and 5 bases at J, with 5 bases in the middle. CDR3 size: 12 residues. Germline V gene lookup returns CDR1 SEHNR and CDR2 FQNEAQ (reference sequence). The CDR3 DNA reads as TGTGCCAGCAGCTTCCTTCACAATGAGCAGTTCTTC. This gives the protein CASSFLHNEQFF.

This clonotype has a handful of counts. This chain links TRBV9 with TRBJ1-2, with no clear D. The V and J ends lost 0 bases and 8 bases respectively, with 11 bases between them. CDR1 is SGDLS, CDR2 YYNGEE, per germline. The CDR3 contains 13 residues. CDR3 amino acids: CASSVAAVSGYTF. As DNA, the CDR3 is TGTGCCAGCAGCGTAGCTGCGGTTAGCGGCTACACCTTC. Looking up the rest from reference TRBV9 and TRBJ1-2 gives the full variable domain: DSGVTQTPKHLITATGQRVTLRCSPRSGDLSVYWYQQSLDQGLQFLIQYYNGEERAKGNILERFSAQQFPDLHSELNLSSLELGDSALYFCASSVAAVSGYTFGSGTRLTVV.

The chain couples TRBV5-1 to TRBJ2-7; D ambiguous. V shed 0 bases and J shed 3 bases, with 7 bases lying between them. CDR3 length equals 13 residues. The germline V gene has CDR1 SGHRS and CDR2 YFSETQ. DNA of the CDR3: TGCGCCAGCAGCTTGGTACAGAGCTACGAGCAGTACTTC. It translates to CASSLVQSYEQYF.

The chain uses TRBV6-5 and TRBJ1-1; D is possibly TRBD1 (6 bases). V was trimmed by 0 bases and J by 2 bases, leaving 13 bases between them. This CDR3 has 16 amino acids. CDR1 is MNHEY, CDR2 SVGAGI, per germline. The CDR3 region has the DNA TGTGCCAGCAGTTACTCGAGCCGGGGGCATAACACTGAAGCTTTCTTT. Amino acids: CASSYSSRGHNTEAFF.

This clonotype showed up just a few times. The rearrangement links TRBV20-1 to TRBJ2-5; TRBD2 agrees at 9 bases. V was pared by 6 bases and J by 5 bases, with 7 bases of the junction left unmatched. The length of the CDR3 is 13 residues. Germline-derived CDR1 and CDR2 are DFQATT and SNEGSKA (reference sequence). Here the CDR3 reads CSATPGLAETQYF. CDR3 DNA sequence: TGCAGTGCCACGCCTGGACTAGCGGAGACCCAGTACTTC.

The chain uses TRBV12-3 or TRBV12-4 and TRBJ2-7, with D tentatively TRBD1 (6 bases). V dropped 5 bases and J dropped 7 bases, with 15 bases sitting between them. The CDR3 runs 13 residues. CDR3 loop: CASSPYRVGEQYF. CDR3 bases: TGTGCCAGCAGTCCCTACAGGGTAGGGGAGCAGTACTTC.

This chain connects TRBV2 to TRBJ2-1; 10 bases match TRBD2. V lost 6 bases, J lost 3 bases, and 5 bases stayed unmatched. This CDR3 region has 15 residues. Per germline, CDR1 SNHLY and CDR2 FYNNEI. The CDR3 here is CASRGIAGGYNEQFF. The CDR3 bases are TGTGCCAGCAGGGGAATAGCGGGAGGCTACAATGAGCAGTTCTTC.

The chain combines TRBV10-3 with TRBJ2-2, with 7 bases identical to TRBD1. The trim removed 4 bases at V and 6 bases at J, leaving 8 bases unmatched. The CDR3 has 15 amino acids. CDR1 and CDR2 from the germline V gene are ENHRY and SYGVKD. The CDR3 region has the DNA TGTGCCATCAGTGGTCCGGGACAGCGGTCCGGGGAGCTGTTTTTT. Protein sequence: CAISGPGQRSGELFF.

At least ten counts were recorded for this clonotype. Here the CDR3 reads CASSPRRDTEAFF. The CDR3 DNA is TGTGCCAGCAGCCCCAGGAGGGACACTGAAGCTTTCTTT. The V call is TRBV7-2, the J call TRBJ1-1; D remains unclear. Germline V gives CDR1 SGHTA, CDR2 FQGNSA. The CDR3 runs to 13 residues. V was shortened by 5 bases and J by 3 bases, with 10 bases between the two germline ends.